The 23 T cell receptor beta chains reported below all come from one sample, sequenced in a study of regulatory T cells in long-lasting Graves disease. Noted time point: newly diagnosed GD, antithyroid drugs for less than 3 months. Scientists built the TCR library using RNA that was extracted from PBMCs. iRepertoire HTBI primers and Arm-PCR of CDR3 regions built TCR beta libraries. MiXCR was run by TCRdb on the multiplex PCR reads, yielding one entry per CDR3 protein. The sample consists of 400,000 to 500,000 distinct CDR3 sequences, 16% of them appearing once. This same sample was also part of a study on T cells in Graves' hyperthyroidism and ophthalmopathy.

The source material was peripheral blood mononuclear cells (PBMCs), sampled at new diagnosis, from a patient treated with antithyroid drugs. The receptors were sampled from a woman aged 18-29 years with Graves disease.

A note on this clonotype: Given a much more abundant clone one base away, this may be a read error. V is TRBV7-8 and J is TRBJ1-4; 8 bases map to TRBD1. The germline gives CDR1 SGHVS, CDR2 FQNEAQ. CDR3 size: 18 residues. The CDR3 sequence is CANSLEAGGAATNEKLFF. The CDR3 DNA sequence: TGTGCCAACAGCTTAGAGGCAGGGGGCGCGGCAACTAATGAAAAACTGTTTTTT.

The genes are TRBV20-1 and TRBJ2-2, with TRBD2 identical over 7 bases. There are 14 residues in the CDR3. Germline V gene data show CDR1 as DFQATT and CDR2 as SNEGSKA (reference sequence). With 4 bases clipped from V and 0 bases from J, the junction kept 2 bases outside the gene matches. The CDR3 DNA reads TGCAGTGCTATCAGCGGGGCGAACACCGGGGAGCTGTTTTTT. Amino acids: CSAISGANTGELFF.

The table lists this clonotype with many counts. The chain recombines TRBV20-1 with TRBJ2-1, with 7 bases that match TRBD2. This CDR3 spans 13 amino acids. Trimming removed 3 bases from V and 2 bases from J; junction bases left unmatched: 1. CDR1 DFQATT and CDR2 SNEGSKA come from the germline V gene (reference sequence). In nucleotides, the CDR3 is TGCAGTGCTAGGGGGACTACCTACAATGAGCAGTTCTTC. This sequence encodes CSARGTTYNEQFF.

This clonotype showed up just a few times. The chain links TRBV27 to TRBJ2-1; TRBD2 aligns across 13 bases. V lost 5 bases, J lost 8 bases, and 9 bases stayed unmatched. This CDR3 spans 16 amino acids. Germline CDR1 reads MNHEY; CDR2 reads SMNVEV (reference sequence). CDR3 sequence (DNA): TGTGCCAGCAGTCCCGGACTAGCGGGAGCATCGTATGAGCAGTTCTTC. Translated: CASSPGLAGASYEQFF.

The sample holds a few counts of this clonotype. V and J are TRBV7-2 and TRBJ2-7; the D gene is possibly TRBD2 (5 bases). V lost 5 bases and J lost 3, with 23 bases in between. The CDR3 is 17 residues long. Germline loops: CDR1 SGHTA, CDR2 FQGNSA. The CDR3 bases are TGTGCCAGCAGCGCAGCCCCCGCGAGCGGAATAAACTACGAGCAGTACTTC. It yields the protein CASSAAPASGINYEQYF.

This clonotype was recorded at least ten times. V gene TRBV7-9 combines with J gene TRBJ1-1; D remains unclear. CDR1 and CDR2 (germline): SEHNR, FQNEAQ (reference sequence). The CDR3 sequence is 14 residues long. Trimming took 6 bases from V and 2 from J, leaving 13 bases between them. In nucleotides, the CDR3 is TGTGCCAGCAGTTTAACCGGGCCCAACACTGAAGCTTTCTTT. It codes for CASSLTGPNTEAFF.

This clonotype was detected ten times or more. The rearrangement joins TRBV28 to TRBJ2-7; D is possibly TRBD1 (6 bases). CDR1 is MDHEN and CDR2 is SYDVKM in the germline V gene. The CDR3 runs 15 residues. The V and J ends lost 5 bases and 4 bases respectively, with 18 bases between them. CDR3 amino acids: CASSLTGNTKYEQYF. DNA of the CDR3: TGTGCCAGCAGTCTTACAGGGAACACTAAGTACGAGCAGTACTTC.

There are many counts of this clonotype. The chain recombines TRBV12-3 or TRBV12-4 with TRBJ2-5; D is perhaps TRBD2 (5 bases). Between the trimmed V and J ends, which lost 5 bases and 4 bases, there was a span of 14 bases. The CDR3 spans 14 residues. For the CDR3, the DNA is TGTGCCAGCAGTCCGCGGGTGATTGGAGAGACCCAGTACTTC. It codes for CASSPRVIGETQYF.

In this sample, this clonotype turned up many times. The V call is TRBV28, the J call TRBJ2-7; a possible D gene is TRBD2 (7 bases). The CDR3 has 14 residues. V was cut by 6 bases and J by 5 bases, with 17 bases left in between. Germline V gene sequence: CDR1 MDHEN, CDR2 SYDVKM. The CDR3 nucleotides read TGTGCCAGCAGCCCAGGGGAGGGCCTGGACGAGCAGTACTTC. This translates into CASSPGEGLDEQYF. Full variable domain (missing parts from reference TRBV28 and TRBJ2-7): DVKVTQSSRYLVKRTGEKVFLECVQDMDHENMFWYRQDPGLGLRLIYFSYDVKMKEKGDIPEGYSVSREKKERFSLILESASTNQTSMYLCASSPGEGLDEQYFGPGTRLTVT.

Notes on this clonotype: With a much larger clone just one base away, this may be a read error. The CDR3 here is CASSSSCPGQLNTEAFF. As DNA, the CDR3 is TGTGCCAGCAGCTCGAGCTGCCCGGGACAGCTGAACACTGAAGCTTTCTTT. V is TRBV7-9 and J is TRBJ1-1, with 7 bases fitting TRBD1. With 4 bases clipped from V and 0 bases from J, the junction kept 11 bases outside the gene matches. Per the germline V gene, CDR1 is SEHNR and CDR2 is FQNEAQ (reference sequence). The length of the CDR3 is 17 residues.

The chain employs TRBV6-1 and TRBJ2-5, with D unresolved. Germline CDR1 is MNHNS and CDR2 is SASEGT. This CDR3 contains 12 residues. Trimming cost V 7 bases and J 5 bases, with 11 bases left between them. This CDR3 reads CASTGLGETQYF. The CDR3 DNA reads TGTGCCAGCACTGGGCTTGGGGAGACCCAGTACTTC.

The rearrangement links TRBV14 to TRBJ2-1; D is possibly TRBD2 (6 bases). CDR3 size: 16 residues. The germline V gene has CDR1 SGHDN and CDR2 FVKESK. With 3 bases removed from V and 2 bases from J, the gap between germline ends came to 14 bases. CDR3 sequence reads: CASSHRSGQTYNEQFF. The DNA of the CDR3 is TGTGCCAGCAGCCATAGGAGCGGGCAAACCTACAATGAGCAGTTCTTC.

Ten or more counts support this clonotype. This rearrangement joins TRBV2 to TRBJ1-1; 8 bases are a match to TRBD1. CDR1 is SNHLY, CDR2 FYNNEI, per germline. The CDR3 is 14 amino acids. With 4 bases clipped from V and 3 bases from J, the junction kept 4 bases outside the gene matches. CDR3 sequence (DNA): TGTGCCAGCAGTGGCAGGGGGCTGGACACTGAAGCTTTCTTT. Translated: CASSGRGLDTEAFF.

The rearrangement joins TRBV7-9 to TRBJ2-3, with 10 nucleotides matching TRBD2. Unmatched junction bases numbered 4, after V lost 4 bases and J lost 0 bases. The CDR3 length is 16 residues. CDR1 and CDR2 from the germline V gene are SEHNR and FQNEAQ (reference sequence). CDR3 sequence: CASSYGLADSTDTQYF. CDR3 nucleotide sequence: TGTGCCAGCAGCTACGGACTAGCGGATAGCACAGATACGCAGTATTTT.

The chain joins TRBV15 to TRBJ2-5; TRBD2 aligns across 10 bases. Trimming cost V 6 bases and J 5 bases; bases outside gene matches: 9. The CDR3 has 15 amino acids. Germline V lookup: CDR1 LNHNV, CDR2 YYDKDF (reference sequence). CDR3 DNA sequence: TGTGCCACCAGGAGATCCCTAGCGGGGGAGGAGACCCAGTACTTC. As protein: CATRRSLAGEETQYF. Together with reference TRBV15 and TRBJ2-5, the CDR3 gives the full variable domain: DAMVIQNPRYQVTQFGKPVTLSCSQTLNHNVMYWYQQKSSQAPKLLFHYYDKDFNNEADTPDNFQSRRPNTSFCFLDIRSPGLGDTAMYLCATRRSLAGEETQYFGPGTRLLVL.

The V gene is TRBV30, the J gene TRBJ2-1, with a possible D match to TRBD1 (5 bases). The J call may be mistaken, given a closer DNA end match to TRBJ2-7. CDR1 is GTSNPN, CDR2 SVGIG, per germline (reference sequence). CDR3 length: 17 amino acids. The CDR3 protein is CAWRPTSGMETYNEQYF. The CDR3 DNA is TGTGCCTGGAGACCCACCTCAGGGATGGAAACCTACAATGAGCAGTACTTC.

Ten or more counts support this clonotype. V gene TRBV20-1 combines with J gene TRBJ1-1; tentative D call: TRBD1 (6 bases). This CDR3 has 19 residues. Trimming took off 0 bases at V and 4 bases at J, with 27 bases between the two ends. Germline CDR1 reads DFQATT; CDR2 reads SNEGSKA (reference sequence). The CDR3 sequence is CSARDPRQKPRGRRTEAFF. CDR3 DNA: TGCAGTGCTAGAGATCCCCGACAAAAACCGAGGGGGAGACGCACTGAAGCTTTCTTT.

This clonotype has a count of ten or more. The chain is built from TRBV7-2 and TRBJ2-7, with a tentative D call TRBD2 (6 bases). Trimming left V 2 bases short and J 5 bases short, with 10 bases between. The CDR3 is made up of 13 amino acids. CDR1 and CDR2 from the germline V gene are SGHTA and FQGNSA. CDR3 nucleotides: TGTGCCAGCAGCTTATCGGGGGTCAACGAGCAGTACTTC. Translating it yields CASSLSGVNEQYF. Based on the CDR3 plus reference TRBV7-2 and TRBJ2-7, the full variable domain is GAGVSQSPSNKVTEKGKDVELRCDPISGHTALYWYRQSLGQGLEFLIYFQGNSAPDKSGLPSDRFSAERTGGSVSTLTIQRTQQEDSAVYLCASSLSGVNEQYFGPGTRLTVT.

V usage is TRBV7-2 and J usage is TRBJ2-3; D gene unclear. The CDR3 is 13 residues long. Germline CDR1 and CDR2: SGHTA and FQGNSA. The ends were cut back, 4 bases at V and 2 bases at J, with 7 bases in the middle. CDR3 bases: TGTGCCAGCAGCTCGACGGCCACAGATACGCAGTATTTT. Translated: CASSSTATDTQYF.

CDR3 nucleotides: TGTGCCAGTAGTATATGGGGGCAGGGGGATCAGCCCCAGCATTTT. This translates into CASSIWGQGDQPQHF. The chain links TRBV19 to TRBJ1-5; 7 bases map to TRBD1. CDR1 and CDR2 (germline): LNHDA, SQIVND (reference sequence). V lost 2 bases, J lost 5 bases, and 6 bases stayed unmatched. This CDR3 comprises 15 residues.

The sample holds many counts of this clonotype. The chain uses TRBV20-1 and TRBJ2-3, with 7 bases lining up with TRBD1. The germline V gene encodes CDR1 DFQATT and CDR2 SNEGSKA (reference sequence). The CDR3 is 15 residues long. V lost 3 bases to trimming and J lost 1 base; unmatched junction nucleotides: 7. The CDR3 region has the DNA TGCAGTGCTAGGAGGCAGGGGGTGGGCACAGATACGCAGTATTTT. This sequence encodes CSARRQGVGTDTQYF.

The J gene is TRBJ2-2, the V gene TRBV4-1, with D perhaps TRBD1 (6 bases). Trimming cost V 0 bases and J 0 bases, with 11 bases left between them. CDR1 MGHRA and CDR2 YSYEKL come from the germline V gene. The CDR3 is made up of 17 amino acids. The CDR3, as DNA: TGCGCCAGCAGCCAAGATAGGGGGTCCGCGAACACCGGGGAGCTGTTTTTT. Its protein is CASSQDRGSANTGELFF.

This chain links TRBV27 with TRBJ2-1; 14 positions agree with TRBD2. The trim removed 8 bases at V and 9 bases at J, leaving 9 bases unmatched. CDR3 length: 15 residues. The germline V gene has CDR1 MNHEY and CDR2 SMNVEV (reference sequence). CDR3 nucleotides: TGTGCCAGCCGTGCTGGACTAGCGGGAGGTGTTGAGCAGTTCTTC. As protein: CASRAGLAGGVEQFF.